This TCR beta chain was sequenced during a study of post-analysis software for immune sequencing data. V was pared by 4 bases and J by 11 bases, with 26 bases between. This CDR3 contains 16 residues. Germline CDR1 LGHDT, CDR2 YNNKEL (reference sequence). The TCR beta cDNA libraries contained unique molecular identifiers. cDNA molecules numbering some 500,000 came from about 0.94 to 9.7 million T cells. Each CDR3 protein gets one entry after TCRdb re-called the PCR reads with MiXCR. There are some 240,000 distinct CDR3 sequences in the sample; approximately 34% occur only once, and around 5% lies in the top ten. As to this clonotype: Its antigen is still unknown. A much larger clone lies one base from this, so it may be a read error.

Points from the study as a whole: Pronounced co-clustering by F measure was evident among identically batched samples. Normalized Chao1 diversity was significantly reduced in patients versus controls. About five TRBV segments, including TRBV5-6, TRBV5-1 and TRBV20-1, were more frequent in patients than controls.

The chain combines TRBV3-1 with TRBJ2-5, with D possibly TRBD2 on 6 matching bases. The sequenced material came from blood. The receptor was derived from a girl aged 5-17 years with multiple sclerosis. The CDR3 nucleotides are TGTGCCAGCAGCCCGTACACTAGCTTGAGGGGTTATGAGCAGTACTTC. This codes for CASSPYTSLRGYEQYF.